These T cell receptor beta chains were read from a single sample in a study of blood T cell repertoires in COVID-19. The data were produced by immunoSEQ multiplex PCR, yet TCRdb's version contains in-frame clones alone and is incomplete. Here the sample spans over 150,000 clones, approximately 88% being singletons. The sequenced material came from peripheral blood. The receptor source for this set is a woman in her forties with COVID-19, enrolled during active disease. CDR3s leave out the opening cysteine and the closing phenylalanine or tryptophan. The order of the fields is J gene, V gene, CDR3 protein.

>TRBJ2-3|TRBV6-4
ASSDQNTDTQY
>TRBJ2-3|TRBV9
ASSPTTSGRPADTQY
>TRBJ2-3|TRBV6-5
ASSSPGIGTDTQY
>TRBJ1-2|TRBV24-1
ATSDLQSGYGYT
>TRBJ1-5|TRBV2
ASSEKSGGLNNQPQH
>TRBJ1-1|TRBV6-5
ASRGTTAF
>TRBJ2-3|TRBV6-5
ASSYSGGGGLDTQY
>TRBJ2-1|TRBV19
ASSIDGGNEQF
>TRBJ1-4|TRBV27
ASSLSGSQGREKLF
>TRBJ2-4|TRBV9
ASSVDGVNTLIKNIQY
>TRBJ2-7|TRBV7-9
ASSLGGRNYEQY
>TRBJ1-5|TRBV28
ASTYGVNQPQH